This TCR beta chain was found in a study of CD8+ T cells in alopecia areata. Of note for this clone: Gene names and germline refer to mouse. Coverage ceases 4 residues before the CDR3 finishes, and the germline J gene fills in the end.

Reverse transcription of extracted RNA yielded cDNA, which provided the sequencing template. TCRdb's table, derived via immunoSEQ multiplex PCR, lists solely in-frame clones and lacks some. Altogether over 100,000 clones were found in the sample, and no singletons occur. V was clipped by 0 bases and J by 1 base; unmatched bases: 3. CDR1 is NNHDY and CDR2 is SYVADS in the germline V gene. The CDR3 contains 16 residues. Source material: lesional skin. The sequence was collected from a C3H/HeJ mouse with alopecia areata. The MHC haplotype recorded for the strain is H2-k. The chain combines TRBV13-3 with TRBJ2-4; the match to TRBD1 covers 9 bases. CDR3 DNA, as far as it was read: TGTGCCAGCAGTGATGCACAGGGGGCGCGTCAAAAC. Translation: CASSDAQGARQN. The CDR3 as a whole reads CASSDAQGARQNTLYF.